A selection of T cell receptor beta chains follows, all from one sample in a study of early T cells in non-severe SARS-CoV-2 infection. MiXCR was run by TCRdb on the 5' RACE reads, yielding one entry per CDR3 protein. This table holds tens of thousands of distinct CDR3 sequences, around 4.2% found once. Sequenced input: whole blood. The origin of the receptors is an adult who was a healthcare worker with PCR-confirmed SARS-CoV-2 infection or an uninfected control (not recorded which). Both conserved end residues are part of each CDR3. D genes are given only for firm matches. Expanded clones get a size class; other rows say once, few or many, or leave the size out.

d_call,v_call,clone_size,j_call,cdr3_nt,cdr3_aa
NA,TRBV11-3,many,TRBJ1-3,TGTGCCAGCAGCACCGGGACTGGTGGGAACACCATATATTTT,CASSTGTGGNTIYF
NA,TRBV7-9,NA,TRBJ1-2,TGTGCCAGCAGCTTACCACAGATCCAAGCCTATGGCTACACCTTC,CASSLPQIQAYGYTF
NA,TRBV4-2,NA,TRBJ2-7,TGTGCCAGCAGCCTCGAACTGACCTACGAGCAGTACTTC,CASSLELTYEQYF
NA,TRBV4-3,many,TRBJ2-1,TGCGCCAGCAGCCAAGATCCGGCAGATTACAATGAGCAGTTCTTC,CASSQDPADYNEQFF
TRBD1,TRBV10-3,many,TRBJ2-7,TGTGCCATCAGTGATCCAATCTCTAGGACAGGCCCTTACGAGCAGTACTTC,CAISDPISRTGPYEQYF
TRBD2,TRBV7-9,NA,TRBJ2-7,TGTGCCAGCGGGCCTAGCGGGGGGTCTACCTACGAGCAGTACTTC,CASGPSGGSTYEQYF
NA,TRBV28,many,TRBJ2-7,TGTGCCAGCAGTTTAACCACCCGCAGGGCCTACGAGCAGTACTTC,CASSLTTRRAYEQYF
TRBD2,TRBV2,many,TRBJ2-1,TGTGCCAGCAGGGGGACCGGGACTAGCCAGTTCTTC,CASRGTGTSQFF
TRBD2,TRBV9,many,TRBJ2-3,TGTGCCAGCAGCGTAGCACGGACTAGCGGGGGAGATACGCAGTATTTT,CASSVARTSGGDTQYF
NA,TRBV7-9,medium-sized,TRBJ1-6,TGTGCCAGCAGCCGTGGGCGAGGTTTTAAATCACCCCTCCACTTT,CASSRGRGFKSPLHF
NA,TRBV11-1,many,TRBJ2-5,TGTGCCAGCAGCTTAGCACAGGAGACCCAGTACTTC,CASSLAQETQYF
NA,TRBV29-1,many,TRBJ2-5,TGCAGCGTTGAAGATAGCAGCACCCTCCAAGAGACCCAGTACTTC,CSVEDSSTLQETQYF
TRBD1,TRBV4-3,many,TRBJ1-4,TGCGCCAGCAGCCAGGACAGGGTTATAGGTGAAAAACTGTTTTTT,CASSQDRVIGEKLFF